This T cell receptor (beta chain) originates from a study of cytomegalovirus exposure and HLA in healthy donors. Study-level findings and limits: By HLA locus, TCR association rates varied in a later analysis, with DRB1 showing the most and HLA-C the fewest. Analysis was carried out at a later point, and it linked a missense DCLRE1C variant to TCR beta V- and J-gene trimming. TCR sequences were mostly rare, though some public TCRs occurred in many donors.

The germline CDR1 and CDR2 sequences are SGHVS and FNYEAQ. Trimming pared 2 bases from V and 3 bases from J, leaving 8 bases between. This CDR3 region has 13 residues. This clone has only one observation. Its antigen is not known. It was with 60 Vbeta and 13 Jbeta primers that the PCR ran. The repertoire was sequenced with immunoSEQ multiplex PCR; TCRdb's copy has only in-frame clones and lacks some. The sample yields about 110,000 clones, 82% seen once. The sequence was obtained from a man aged 30 to 45 in good health and CMV-seropositive. The chain carries TRBV7-6 and TRBJ2-7; D remains unclear. Material: PBMCs. For the CDR3, the DNA is TGTGCCAGCAGCTTACAAACAAACTACGAGCAGTACGTC. It yields the protein CASSLQTNYEQYV.